A single sample gave rise to the 30 T cell receptor beta chains below, sequenced in a study of T-cell memory formation after mild COVID-19. One entry per CDR3 protein, called by TCRdb with MiXCR from the 5' RACE reads. The sample shows around 120,000 distinct CDR3 sequences, about 15% of them seen only once. The sequenced sample consisted of PBMCs or a T cell subset sorted from them (not recorded which). Source of these receptors: an adult woman who had mild COVID-19 (a few samples of this study predate the infection). Cell type and time point are not known.

The chain couples TRBV4-2 to TRBJ1-2; perhaps TRBD1 as D (5 bases). Trimming took off 1 base at V and 3 bases at J, with 12 bases between the two ends. The CDR3 spans 15 residues. Germline CDR1 reads LGHNA; CDR2 reads YNFKEQ. This CDR3 reads CASSQAGRLDYGYTF. The CDR3, as DNA: TGTGCCAGCAGCCAAGCAGGGCGGCTCGACTATGGCTACACCTTC.

This chain joins TRBV27 and TRBJ2-5; D unclear. V lost 0 bases and J 3 bases, leaving 17 bases between the germline ends. This CDR3 spans 17 amino acids. Germline CDR1 and CDR2: MNHEY and SMNVEV (reference sequence). In DNA form, the CDR3 reads TGTGCCAGCAGTTTATCAGGGTCTTCAGCTTTTGAAGAGACCCAGTACTTC. Protein product: CASSLSGSSAFEETQYF.

This clonotype was seen more than once but under ten times. CDR3 residues: CASSLGWQPQHF. DNA of the CDR3: TGTGCCAGCAGTTTGGGTTGGCAGCCCCAGCATTTT. V gene TRBV12-3 or TRBV12-4 combines with J gene TRBJ1-5, with D unclear. The CDR3 covers 12 residues. V lost 3 bases and J lost 7, with 7 bases in between.

This clonotype has only one observation. The genes are TRBV20-1 and TRBJ1-1; D may be TRBD1 (5 bases). The V gene's germline CDR1 is DFQATT and CDR2 SNEGSKA (reference sequence). V was cut by 1 base and J by 5 bases, with 20 bases left in between. This CDR3 has 16 residues. In DNA, the CDR3 is TGCAGTGCTAGAGGTGGGACCCCCAGGGAGAGAACTGAAGCTTTCTTT. Translated: CSARGGTPRERTEAFF.

The genes are TRBV7-9 and TRBJ2-7; D remains ambiguous. The length of the CDR3 is 12 residues. V was pared by 2 bases and J by 4 bases, with 6 bases between. Germline assignment: CDR1 SEHNR and CDR2 FQNEAQ (reference sequence). CDR3 nucleotide sequence: TGTGCCAGCAGCTTAAGTCTTTACGAGCAGTACTTC. Encoded protein: CASSLSLYEQYF.

In this sample, this clonotype turned up a few times. The CDR3 loop is CASSQGEGGTQYF. The CDR3 region has the DNA TGCGCCAGCAGCCAGGGTGAGGGGGGTACGCAGTATTTT. This sequence joins TRBV4-3 and TRBJ2-3, with D perhaps given as TRBD1 or TRBD2 (6 bases each). The CDR3 consists of 13 residues. Germline CDR1 reads LGHNA; CDR2 reads YSLEER. The V gene lost 3 bases and the J gene lost 8 bases, with 12 bases spanning the gap.

This clonotype has just a few counts. The chain links TRBV4-1 to TRBJ2-2; TRBD2 matches 9 bases. Germline V gene sequence: CDR1 MGHRA, CDR2 YSYEKL. The V segment lost 6 bases and the J segment 7 bases; nucleotides outside the gene matches: 18. The CDR3 is made up of 18 amino acids. CDR3 DNA sequence: TGCGCCAGCAGTATAACCCCTCGCGCGGGGGGGCCGATCGGGGAGCTGTTTTTT. Amino acids: CASSITPRAGGPIGELFF.

This clonotype was counted at least ten times. J is TRBJ2-7 and V is TRBV10-3; perhaps TRBD1 as D (5 bases). The germline gives CDR1 ENHRY, CDR2 SYGVKD. Trimming took off 4 bases at V and 2 bases at J, with 6 bases between the two ends. The CDR3 spans 12 residues. The CDR3 here is CAISGTTYEQYF. In nucleotides, the CDR3 is TGTGCCATCAGTGGGACAACCTACGAGCAGTACTTC.

This clonotype was recorded at least ten times. This rearrangement joins TRBV7-8 to TRBJ1-1; TRBD1 is a possible D gene (5 bases). The germline CDR1 and CDR2 sequences are SGHVS and FQNEAQ. This CDR3 region has 13 residues. Between the trimmed V and J ends, which lost 5 bases and 1 base, there was a span of 8 bases. CDR3 amino acids: CASSAQGNTEAFF. The CDR3 region has the DNA TGTGCCAGCAGCGCCCAGGGGAACACTGAAGCTTTCTTT.

This clonotype has a handful of counts. The chain joins TRBV5-6 to TRBJ2-5; D might be TRBD2 (6 bases). The CDR3 is made up of 13 amino acids. Trimming took off 4 bases at V and 8 bases at J, with 15 bases between the two ends. CDR1 and CDR2 from the germline V gene are SGHDT and YYEEEE. CDR3 nucleotides: TGTGCCAGCAGCGTATCTACCGCGGGAACCCAGTACTTC. Residues: CASSVSTAGTQYF.

This rearrangement joins TRBV6-2 or TRBV6-3 to TRBJ2-7; 8 nucleotides align to TRBD2. CDR3 size: 14 residues. Germline CDR1 and CDR2: MNHEY and SVGEGT. V trimming: 2 bases; J trimming: 2 bases; junction bases outside the gene matches: 2. CDR3 sequence (DNA): TGTGCCAGCAGTTACGGGCGGGAGGCCTACGAGCAGTACTTC. Residues: CASSYGREAYEQYF.

The chain joins TRBV5-1 to TRBJ2-2; weak D call: TRBD1 (5 bases). CDR1 and CDR2 (germline): SGHRS, YFSETQ. The V gene lost 2 bases and the J gene lost 3 bases, with 11 bases spanning the gap. The CDR3 length is 15 residues. The CDR3, as DNA: TGCGCCAGCAGCTTTCAGGGATCCGACACCGGGGAGCTGTTTTTT. Protein product: CASSFQGSDTGELFF.

V is TRBV27 and J is TRBJ1-5; 9 bases are a match to TRBD1. The CDR3 sequence is 16 residues long. The germline gives CDR1 MNHEY, CDR2 SMNVEV (reference sequence). With V trimmed by 6 bases and J by 2 bases, 8 bases remained unmatched. CDR3 amino acids: CASSPTGGRGNQPQHF. The CDR3 region has the DNA TGTGCCAGCAGCCCGACAGGGGGTAGGGGCAATCAGCCCCAGCATTTT.

The chain has TRBV3-1 and TRBJ1-2, with a possible D match to TRBD1 (6 bases). CDR1 LGHDT and CDR2 YNNKEL come from the germline V gene (reference sequence). The CDR3 totals 15 residues. Trimming removed 3 bases from V and 1 base from J, with 12 bases in between. The DNA for the CDR3 is TGTGCCAGCAGCCATGGGGACACCCGTAACTATGGCTACACCTTC. Translating it yields CASSHGDTRNYGYTF.

Only a few counts were recorded for this clonotype. The gene calls are TRBV12-3 or TRBV12-4 and TRBJ2-1; 11 bases are shared with TRBD2. V shed 9 bases, J shed 3 bases, and the junction held 7 bases outside the gene matches. The CDR3 has 15 residues. CDR3 in amino acids: CASSTSGENYNEQFF. The CDR3 nucleotides are TGTGCCAGTTCGACTAGCGGGGAGAACTACAATGAGCAGTTCTTC.

This clonotype was counted between two and nine times. The chain joins TRBV20-1 to TRBJ2-3; the match to TRBD2 covers 12 bases. CDR3 length: 14 residues. V was clipped by 6 bases and J by 7 bases; unmatched bases: 8. In germline, CDR1 is DFQATT, CDR2 SNEGSKA (reference sequence). CDR3 bases: TGCAGTGCCCTACTAGCGGGGGGCAGTAATACGCAGTATTTT. Translation: CSALLAGGSNTQYF.

This clonotype turned up a few times. This chain connects TRBV3-1 to TRBJ1-2; possibly TRBD1 for D (5 bases). V dropped 1 base and J dropped 8 bases, with 8 bases sitting between them. Germline CDR1 is LGHDT and CDR2 is YNNKEL (reference sequence). This CDR3 comprises 12 residues. For the CDR3, the DNA is TGTGCCAGCAGCCAAGTGTGGACAGGCTACACCTTC. It translates to CASSQVWTGYTF.

This clonotype was picked up a small number of times. V and J are TRBV19 and TRBJ1-2; TRBD1 is a possible D gene (6 bases). The CDR3 extends over 15 amino acids. CDR1 and CDR2 from the germline V gene are LNHDA and SQIVND (reference sequence). V was cut by 10 bases and J by 7 bases, with 25 bases left in between. CDR3 amino acids: CATRDGVTRGSGYTF. CDR3 bases: TGTGCCACCCGCGATGGGGTAACCAGGGGAAGTGGCTACACCTTC.

J is TRBJ1-1 and V is TRBV7-8, with 10 bases identical to TRBD1. The V and J ends lost 2 bases and 8 bases, in that order; junction bases with no gene match: 8. Germline V lookup: CDR1 SGHVS, CDR2 FQNEAQ. This CDR3 is built from 15 residues. The CDR3 sequence is CASSLPSGQGTEAFF. In DNA, the CDR3 is TGTGCCAGCAGCTTACCGTCGGGACAGGGGACCGAAGCTTTCTTT.

The sample holds one count of this clonotype. V gene TRBV5-1 combines with J gene TRBJ2-1; 8 bases fit TRBD1. V lost 3 bases and J lost 4; bases outside the gene matches: 9. The CDR3 is 16 residues long. Germline V gene lookup returns CDR1 SGHRS and CDR2 YFSETQ. The CDR3 DNA follows: TGCGCCAGCAGCTGGACCAAGGGACAGGTGTACAATGAGCAGTTCTTC. It yields the protein CASSWTKGQVYNEQFF.

This clonotype has only a few counts. The chain uses TRBV5-1 and TRBJ2-7; 7 positions match TRBD1. Germline V CDR1 and CDR2: SGHRS, YFSETQ. V was clipped by 8 bases and J by 1 base; unmatched bases: 9. The CDR3 totals 14 residues. The CDR3 loop reads CASTTGQPSYEQYF. CDR3 coding DNA: TGCGCCAGTACCACGGGACAGCCTTCCTACGAGCAGTACTTC.

This clonotype was seen once. The V and J genes are TRBV11-2 and TRBJ1-1; a possible D gene is TRBD1 (5 bases). Germline CDR1 SGHAT, CDR2 FQNNGV. CDR3 length: 15 amino acids. Between the trimmed V and J ends, which lost 0 bases and 6 bases, there was a span of 14 bases. DNA of the CDR3: TGTGCCAGCAGCTTAGATGACCGGGACGCCCCTGAAGCTTTCTTT. Protein: CASSLDDRDAPEAFF. Drawing the rest from reference TRBV11-2 and TRBJ1-1, the complete variable domain is EAGVAQSPRYKIIEKRQSVAFWCNPISGHATLYWYQQILGQGPKLLIQFQNNGVVDDSQLPKDRFSAERLKGVDSTLKIQPAKLEDSAVYLCASSLDDRDAPEAFFGQGTRLTVV.

The chain links TRBV7-2 to TRBJ2-1; D is unclear. CDR3 length: 15 amino acids. V gave up 0 bases and J gave up 0 bases, with 6 bases separating them. Germline CDR1 and CDR2: SGHTA and FQGNSA. CDR3 protein: CASSLAASSYNEQFF. The CDR3 nucleotides read TGTGCCAGCAGCTTAGCGGCTAGCTCCTACAATGAGCAGTTCTTC.

This clonotype was seen repeatedly, ten times or more. The chain couples TRBV29-1 to TRBJ2-7; TRBD1 matches 9 bases. The junction had 12 bases not matched to a gene; V was cut back by 3 bases and J by 9 bases. From germline, CDR1 is SQVTM and CDR2 ANQGSEA. The CDR3 length is 14 residues. CDR3 protein: CSVDEAGDRAWQYF. CDR3 nucleotide sequence: TGCAGCGTTGATGAGGCCGGGGACAGGGCGTGGCAGTACTTC.

Ten or more counts support this clonotype. This chain links TRBV5-4 with TRBJ2-1; TRBD1 agrees at 7 bases. Germline lookup yields CDR1 SGHNT and CDR2 YYREEE (reference sequence). The CDR3 is 14 amino acids. After removal of 4 bases from V and 5 bases from J, the junction contained 6 bases not matched to a gene. CDR3 sequence: CASSPKGADNEQFF. Here the CDR3 DNA reads TGTGCCAGCAGCCCAAAGGGGGCTGACAATGAGCAGTTCTTC.

A few counts support this clonotype. The chain couples TRBV7-2 to TRBJ2-5; D remains unclear. CDR1 is SGHTA and CDR2 is FQGNSA in the germline V gene. The CDR3 is made up of 14 amino acids. The V and J ends lost 0 bases and 1 base respectively, with 6 bases between them. In DNA form, the CDR3 reads TGTGCCAGCAGCTTAGCGGCGAGCCAAGAGACCCAGTACTTC. Its translation: CASSLAASQETQYF. The whole variable domain, remainder taken from reference TRBV7-2 and TRBJ2-5, is GAGVSQSPSNKVTEKGKDVELRCDPISGHTALYWYRQSLGQGLEFLIYFQGNSAPDKSGLPSDRFSAERTGGSVSTLTIQRTQQEDSAVYLCASSLAASQETQYFGPGTRLLVL.

The J gene is TRBJ2-1, the V gene TRBV19; D is unclear. The germline V and J ends were trimmed by 5 bases and 6 bases, with 14 bases remaining between them. The CDR3 totals 14 residues. Germline CDR1 reads LNHDA; CDR2 reads SQIVND (reference sequence). The CDR3 DNA reads TGTGCCAGTAGTGTACCCGGTGTTCTCAATGAGCAGTTCTTC. Translating it yields CASSVPGVLNEQFF.

This clonotype was seen repeatedly, ten times or more. The gene calls are TRBV5-1 and TRBJ2-7; D is possibly TRBD1 (5 bases). From germline, CDR1 is SGHRS and CDR2 YFSETQ. The V gene lost 2 bases and the J gene lost 0 bases, with 9 bases spanning the gap. This CDR3 is built from 14 residues. The chain's CDR3 is CASSLARVSYEQYF. The DNA of the CDR3 is TGCGCCAGCAGCTTAGCCAGGGTCTCCTACGAGCAGTACTTC.

This clonotype appeared a few times. The chain recombines TRBV18 with TRBJ2-7; TRBD1 agrees at 7 bases. This CDR3 comprises 16 residues. CDR1 is KGHSH and CDR2 is LQKENI in the germline V gene. J gave up 6 bases and V 5 bases, and 16 bases lay outside the gene matches. CDR3 residues: CASSLTSSGQTSEQYF. CDR3 coding DNA: TGTGCCAGCTCATTAACGTCCTCGGGACAGACCTCCGAGCAGTACTTC.

The sample holds one count of this clonotype. The chain carries TRBV5-6 and TRBJ2-4; tentatively, D is TRBD2 (6 bases). CDR3 length: 13 residues. V was clipped by 4 bases and J by 5 bases, with 10 bases between them. CDR1 and CDR2 from the germline V gene are SGHDT and YYEEEE. CDR3 amino acids: CASSRGSQNIQYF. In DNA, the CDR3 is TGTGCCAGCAGCCGGGGGAGCCAAAACATTCAGTACTTC.